The 11 T cell receptor beta chains below all came from one sample that was sequenced in a study of early T cells in non-severe SARS-CoV-2 infection. TCRdb re-called the 5' RACE reads through MiXCR, storing one row per CDR3 protein. The sample shows 85,000 to 90,000 distinct CDR3 sequences, about 15% of them seen only once. Material: whole blood. Every receptor here comes from an adult who was a healthcare worker with PCR-confirmed SARS-CoV-2 infection or an uninfected control (not recorded which).

There are a few counts of this clonotype. The chain is built from TRBV11-2 and TRBJ2-3; D call uncertain. Germline values: CDR1 SGHAT, CDR2 FQNNGV. The germline V and J ends were trimmed by 0 bases and 2 bases, with 6 bases remaining between them. The CDR3 has 14 residues. CDR3 sequence: CASSLDRITDTQYF. The CDR3 DNA is TGTGCCAGCAGCTTAGATCGTATCACAGATACGCAGTATTTT.

In its sample, this clonotype was seen many times. The chain carries TRBV6-2 or TRBV6-3 and TRBJ2-1; D is unresolved. The germline CDR1 and CDR2 sequences are MNHEY and SVGEGT. CDR3 length: 16 amino acids. The V and J ends lost 1 base and 0 bases respectively, with 10 bases between them. As DNA, the CDR3 is TGTGCCAGCAGTTACTTTGGCCTCTACTCCTACAATGAGCAGTTCTTC. This codes for CASSYFGLYSYNEQFF.

This clonotype was detected only a few times. The chain links TRBV29-1 to TRBJ1-4; TRBD1 is a possible D gene (6 bases). The CDR3 consists of 14 residues. Germline assignment: CDR1 SQVTM and CDR2 ANQGSEA. Trimming cost V 6 bases and J 1 base, with 12 bases left between them. The CDR3 DNA is TGCAGCGTGATCCCAGGGGAAACTAATGAAAAACTGTTTTTT. The encoded protein is CSVIPGETNEKLFF.

About this clonotype itself: A much bigger clone sits one base away, suggesting this may be a read error. The chain recombines TRBV5-1 with TRBJ2-3; TRBD2 matches 7 bases. There are 17 residues in the CDR3. Germline assignment: CDR1 SGHRS and CDR2 YFSETQ. CDR3 sequence reads: CVSSLGLAETSTDTQYF. The CDR3 coding sequence is TGCGTCAGCAGCTTGGGGCTAGCGGAGACTAGCACAGATACGCAGTATTTT.

This clonotype has ten or more counts. The gene calls are TRBV5-1 and TRBJ2-4; maybe TRBD1 (5 bases). This CDR3 region has 15 residues. V lost 0 bases to trimming and J lost 0 bases, with 7 bases between them. The germline gives CDR1 SGHRS, CDR2 YFSETQ. CDR3 sequence: CASSLGQLAKNIQYF. The CDR3 region has the DNA TGCGCCAGCAGCTTGGGACAGTTAGCCAAAAACATTCAGTACTTC. Using reference TRBV5-1 and TRBJ2-4 for the parts outside the CDR3, the full variable domain is KAGVTQTPRYLIKTRGQQVTLSCSPISGHRSVSWYQQTPGQGLQFLFEYFSETQRNKGNFPGRFSGRQFSNSRSEMNVSTLELGDSALYLCASSLGQLAKNIQYFGAGTRLSVL.

This chain's CDR3 is CASSWGFTGTEAFF. The CDR3 DNA follows: TGTGCCAGCAGCTGGGGCTTTACGGGCACTGAAGCTTTCTTT. The genes are TRBV7-8 and TRBJ1-1, with D tentatively TRBD1 (5 bases). V shed 4 bases and J shed 4 bases, with 13 bases lying between them. The germline V gene encodes CDR1 SGHVS and CDR2 FQNEAQ. This CDR3 comprises 14 residues.

The chain joins TRBV4-3 to TRBJ1-2; D is perhaps TRBD1 (6 bases). This CDR3 has 15 residues. The germline V gene encodes CDR1 LGHNA and CDR2 YSLEER. V shed 0 bases and J shed 8 bases, with 16 bases lying between them. The CDR3 DNA reads TGCGCCAGCAGCCAAGATTCCTCGGCAGGGGCCGGCTACACCTTC. It specifies CASSQDSSAGAGYTF.

The DNA of the CDR3 is TGTGCCAGTCTGGGCAGCTTCACAGATACGCAGTATTTT. Residues: CASLGSFTDTQYF. The J gene is TRBJ2-3, the V gene TRBV6-2 or TRBV6-3; D is undetermined. V was pared by 9 bases and J by 2 bases, with 12 bases between. This CDR3 region has 13 residues. Germline CDR1 reads MNHEY; CDR2 reads SVGEGT.

This clonotype turned up a few times. The J gene is TRBJ1-6, the V gene TRBV7-3, with TRBD1 as a possible D gene (6 bases). Trimming pared 1 base from V and 5 bases from J, leaving 9 bases between. Germline V gene lookup returns CDR1 SGHTA and CDR2 FQGTGA. The CDR3 is 15 residues long. The CDR3 reads CASSLRGQHNSPLHF. CDR3 DNA: TGTGCCAGCAGCTTAAGGGGACAACATAATTCACCCCTCCACTTT.

This clonotype showed up just a few times. This sequence joins TRBV7-3 and TRBJ2-7; 8 bases line up with TRBD2. V shed 4 bases, J shed 7 bases, and the junction held 18 bases outside the gene matches. There are 17 residues in the CDR3. Per the germline V gene, CDR1 is SGHTA and CDR2 is FQGTGA. CDR3 in amino acids: CASSSFGGNPPGGEQYF. As DNA, the CDR3 is TGTGCCAGCAGCTCGTTCGGCGGCAACCCCCCGGGGGGGGAGCAGTACTTC.

Note on this clonotype: The DNA is omitted, as the CDR3 cannot be located on it reliably, and the CDR3 follows TCRdb's listing. This chain joins TRBV6-5 and TRBJ2-7; the table's D call of TRBD1 was not tested on the DNA. Germline V gene data show CDR1 as MNHEY and CDR2 as SVGAGI. Both ends counted, the CDR3 spans 12 residues. The CDR3 is CASSSSGGEQYF.